Below are 6 T cell receptor beta chains sequenced from a single sample in a study of radiation and T cells in renal cell carcinoma (dated by TCRdb to the early 2020s). The library was built by means of the immunoSEQ multiplex PCR assay. TCRdb carries this immuneACCESS record with in-frame sequences only. Its versions omit some clonotypes, under half of them owing to an unresolved V gene in the studies checked, with the rest unexplained. A total of tens of thousands of clones appear in this sample, under 90% of them only once. 5% to 7.5% of the sample belongs to the ten largest clones. The time point label, as the study defines it: baseline pretreatment blood. The meaning of the sample's treatment or condition label: 15 Gy SBRT to primary tumor, nephrectomy 4 weeks later. Sequenced material: blood, taken from a patient whose treatment included radiotherapy and nephrectomy. The receptors stem from a man in his 60s with renal cell carcinoma.

V and J are TRBV6-5 and TRBJ1-2; D is unclear. V was clipped by 7 bases and J by 4 bases, with 10 bases between them. The CDR3 has 12 residues. CDR1 and CDR2 from the germline V gene are MNHEY and SVGAGI. The CDR3: CASIRGSYGYTF. The CDR3 DNA reads TGTGCCAGCATTAGAGGTAGCTATGGCTACACCTTC.

J is TRBJ1-4 and V is TRBV2; the D gene is possibly TRBD1 (5 bases). Germline V gene data show CDR1 as SNHLY and CDR2 as FYNNEI. V shed 4 bases and J shed 0 bases, with 9 bases lying between them. CDR3 length equals 15 residues. CDR3 sequence: CASSGQRPTNEKLFF. CDR3 DNA sequence: TGTGCCAGCAGTGGACAGCGTCCAACTAATGAAAAACTGTTTTTT.

V is TRBV10-1 and J is TRBJ2-4; D unresolved. V lost 2 bases, J lost 6 bases, and 14 bases lay in between. The CDR3 sequence is 15 residues long. The germline V gene encodes CDR1 WNHNN and CDR2 SYGVQD (reference sequence). The CDR3 here is CASSEEGRPRNIQYF. The DNA of the CDR3 is TGCGCCAGCAGTGAGGAAGGACGGCCCAGAAACATTCAGTACTTC.

The CDR3: CASSPRKTMGHEQYF. Written as DNA, the CDR3 is TGTGCCAGCAGCCCGCGCAAGACCATGGGCCACGAGCAGTACTTC. The genes are TRBV7-9 and TRBJ2-5; D is unclear. TRBJ2-7 explains the end of the DNA better; the J call may be wrong. Looked up from germline, CDR1 is SEHNR and CDR2 is FQNEAQ (reference sequence). This CDR3 comprises 15 residues.

The rearrangement links TRBV4-1 to TRBJ2-7; D not resolved. CDR3 length: 16 residues. Germline V CDR1 and CDR2: MGHRA, YSYEKL. V was trimmed by 6 bases and J by 0 bases, leaving 18 bases between them. The CDR3 loop is CASSSGRYLSSYEQYF. The CDR3 DNA sequence: TGCGCCAGCAGTAGTGGCCGGTATCTGAGCTCCTACGAGCAGTACTTC.

The chain couples TRBV29-1 to TRBJ1-3; D gene ambiguous. V dropped 6 bases and J dropped 4 bases, with 7 bases sitting between them. CDR3 length: 11 residues. Germline V CDR1 and CDR2: SQVTM, ANQGSEA. The CDR3 region is CSVDVGNTIYF. DNA of the CDR3: TGCAGCGTGGACGTGGGAAACACCATATATTTT.